This is a list of T cell receptor beta chains from one sample in a study of blood T cell repertoires in COVID-19. TCRdb keeps only in-frame clones here, not all; method: immunoSEQ multiplex PCR. The sample lists about 73,000 clones; approximately 80% were seen once. Sequencing was done on a sample of peripheral blood. All receptors come from a woman aged 55-69 years with acute or convalescent COVID-19. Each CDR3 is given with its conserved first and last residue. The D gene is left open where the match is weak. Rows may omit the clone size; those that give it use once, few, many or a size class.

d_call	cdr3_length	v_call	clone_size	j_call	cdr3_aa	cdr3_nt
NA	13	TRBV10-3	few	TRBJ2-7	CAISESGRTEQYF	TGTGCCATCAGTGAGTCAGGGAGGACCGAGCAGTACTTC
NA	15	TRBV4-1	NA	TRBJ1-4	CASSQSTGTNEKLFF	TGCGCCAGCAGCCAGTCGACAGGCACTAATGAAAAACTGTTTTTT
NA	16	TRBV18	few	TRBJ1-4	CASSPPGQSPGEKLFF	TGTGCCAGCTCACCACCGGGGCAGTCTCCCGGGGAAAAACTGTTTTTT
TRBD2	15	TRBV10-3	NA	TRBJ2-3	CAISPSGGFTDTQYF	TGTGCCATCAGCCCTAGCGGGGGGTTTACAGATACGCAGTATTTT
TRBD2	13	TRBV24-1	NA	TRBJ2-5	CATSAGGEETQYF	TGTGCCACCAGTGCTGGGGGGGAAGAGACCCAGTACTTC
NA	12	TRBV6-5	NA	TRBJ1-2	CASSLNREGYTF	TGTGCCAGCAGTTTAAACAGGGAAGGCTACACCTTC
NA	12	TRBV19	NA	TRBJ1-1	CASSFAKLEAFF	TGTGCCAGTAGTTTCGCCAAACTCGAAGCTTTCTTT
TRBD1	15	TRBV7-9	NA	TRBJ1-1	CASSPPGQGRPEAFF	TGTGCCAGCAGCCCCCCCGGACAGGGGAGACCTGAAGCTTTCTTT
NA	14	TRBV9	once	TRBJ1-1	CASSVEGVNTEAFF	TGTGCCAGCAGCGTAGAAGGGGTGAACACTGAAGCTTTCTTT
NA	13	TRBV7-3	NA	TRBJ2-7	CASSPTHPYEQYF	TGTGCCAGCAGCCCAACTCATCCCTACGAGCAGTACTTC
TRBD1	14	TRBV5-4	NA	TRBJ1-2	CASSHGTGGDGYTF	TGTGCCAGCAGCCATGGGACAGGGGGTGATGGCTACACCTTC
NA	15	TRBV5-4	few	TRBJ1-2	CASSLAKGANYGYTF	TGTGCCAGCAGCTTGGCCAAGGGGGCTAACTATGGCTACACCTTC
NA	15	TRBV6-5	NA	TRBJ1-4	CAGRQDLGANEKLFF	TGTGCCGGGAGACAGGATTTAGGGGCTAATGAAAAACTGTTTTTT
TRBD2	15	TRBV6-1	once	TRBJ2-3	CASSEVAGALDTQYF	TGTGCCAGCAGTGAAGTAGCGGGGGCACTGGATACGCAGTATTTT
NA	14	TRBV2	NA	TRBJ2-3	CASSYRDITDTQYF	TGTGCCAGCAGTTACAGGGATATTACAGATACGCAGTATTTT
TRBD1	15	TRBV6-5	NA	TRBJ1-3	CASRTGSFSGNTIYF	TGTGCCAGCAGGACAGGGTCTTTCTCTGGAAACACCATATATTTT